The rows below give T cell receptor beta chains drawn from one sample of a study of control samples from healthy donors and cancer patients. TCRdb's copy holds only in-frame clones and misses some; the assay was immunoSEQ multiplex PCR. The sample has about 89,000 clones; more than 75% are singletons. Sequencing used blood. These receptors all come from a woman between 35 and 50 years old in good health. CDR3s include the opening cysteine and the closing phenylalanine or tryptophan. D genes are given only for firm matches. Expanded clones are given a class, and other clones once, few, many or no size at all.

D gene: TRBD1; clone size: NA; V gene: TRBV6-1; J gene: TRBJ1-3; CDR3 DNA: TGTGCCAGCAGTGAAGTAAGGAAGCGGACAGGGAAGGACACCATATATTTT; CDR3 protein: CASSEVRKRTGKDTIYF
D gene: NA; clone size: few; V gene: TRBV10-3; J gene: TRBJ1-1; CDR3 DNA: TGTGCCATCAGTGGCAAGGGTGGGACTGAAGCTTTCTTT; CDR3 protein: CAISGKGGTEAFF
D gene: TRBD1; clone size: NA; V gene: TRBV12-3/TRBV12-4; J gene: TRBJ1-1; CDR3 DNA: TGTGCCACCAGCAGTTCAGGGGGCACTGAAGCTTTCTTT; CDR3 protein: CATSSSGGTEAFF
D gene: NA; clone size: NA; V gene: TRBV29-1; J gene: TRBJ1-1; CDR3 DNA: TGCAGCGTTCATCCTCAGGGGTCGGCTGAAGCTTTCTTT; CDR3 protein: CSVHPQGSAEAFF
D gene: NA; clone size: few; V gene: TRBV11-3; J gene: TRBJ2-5; CDR3 DNA: TGTGCCAGCAGCCCCCCGGGGGTCGAGACCCAGTACTTC; CDR3 protein: CASSPPGVETQYF
D gene: NA; clone size: NA; V gene: TRBV14; J gene: TRBJ1-1; CDR3 DNA: TGTGCCAGCAGCCAAGAGGCCCGGGGAGTGAACACTGAAGCTTTCTTT; CDR3 protein: CASSQEARGVNTEAFF
D gene: TRBD1; clone size: NA; V gene: TRBV19; J gene: TRBJ1-2; CDR3 DNA: TGTGCCAGTAGCCCCGACAGGGCCAATGGCTACACCTTC; CDR3 protein: CASSPDRANGYTF
D gene: NA; clone size: NA; V gene: TRBV6-5; J gene: TRBJ2-1; CDR3 DNA: TGTGCCAGCAGTTACGGTTGGGGCTCCTACAATGAGCAGTTCTTC; CDR3 protein: CASSYGWGSYNEQFF
D gene: TRBD1; clone size: NA; V gene: TRBV10-3; J gene: TRBJ1-5; CDR3 DNA: TGTGCCATCAGTCACAGCAGGGGGGGCAATCAGCCCCAGCATTTT; CDR3 protein: CAISHSRGGNQPQHF
D gene: NA; clone size: NA; V gene: TRBV29-1; J gene: TRBJ2-1; CDR3 DNA: TGCAGCGTTGAGCACAGGGCAAATGAGCAGTTCTTC; CDR3 protein: CSVEHRANEQFF
D gene: NA; clone size: NA; V gene: TRBV27; J gene: TRBJ1-2; CDR3 DNA: TGTGCCAGCAGTTCCTTCACAGGAAACTATGGCTACACCTTC; CDR3 protein: CASSSFTGNYGYTF
D gene: NA; clone size: NA; V gene: TRBV28; J gene: TRBJ1-3; CDR3 DNA: TGTGCCAGCAGTTTTGCGGGGGCCCGTGGAAACACCATATATTTT; CDR3 protein: CASSFAGARGNTIYF
D gene: NA; clone size: NA; V gene: TRBV7-2; J gene: TRBJ1-2; CDR3 DNA: TGTGCCAGCAGCTTAGACGGGCGGGGCTACACCTTC; CDR3 protein: CASSLDGRGYTF
D gene: TRBD2; clone size: NA; V gene: TRBV7-8; J gene: TRBJ2-3; CDR3 DNA: TGTGCCAGCAGCTTATTAGCGGGGGGGCCCACAGATACGCAGTATTTT; CDR3 protein: CASSLLAGGPTDTQYF
D gene: TRBD2; clone size: NA; V gene: TRBV5-5; J gene: TRBJ2-2; CDR3 DNA: TGTGCCAGCAGCTTGGGACTAGCGGCCGGGGAGCTGTTTTTT; CDR3 protein: CASSLGLAAGELFF
D gene: NA; clone size: NA; V gene: TRBV29-1; J gene: TRBJ1-6; CDR3 DNA: TGCAGCGTTGAGACAGAGTACAATTCACCCCTCCACTTT; CDR3 protein: CSVETEYNSPLHF
D gene: NA; clone size: NA; V gene: TRBV11-3; J gene: TRBJ1-1; CDR3 DNA: TGTGCCAGCACCTTCCGGTCGAACACTGAAGCTTTCTTT; CDR3 protein: CASTFRSNTEAFF
D gene: TRBD1; clone size: NA; V gene: TRBV6-6; J gene: TRBJ2-5; CDR3 DNA: TGTGCCAGCAGTTATCCTAAGGCAGGGGGCGAAGAGACCCAGTACTTC; CDR3 protein: CASSYPKAGGEETQYF
D gene: NA; clone size: NA; V gene: TRBV5-1; J gene: TRBJ2-3; CDR3 DNA: TGCGCCAGCAGCTTGGGATTTCAAGGCACGCAGTATTTT; CDR3 protein: CASSLGFQGTQYF
D gene: TRBD2; clone size: NA; V gene: TRBV11-3; J gene: TRBJ2-1; CDR3 DNA: TGTGCCAGCAGCTTGGAGCGGGGGGCCGGAGGGGAGCAGTTCTTC; CDR3 protein: CASSLERGAGGEQFF
D gene: NA; clone size: NA; V gene: TRBV6-5; J gene: TRBJ1-2; CDR3 DNA: TGTGCCAGCACGAACCCAAATGAGGGCTACACCTTC; CDR3 protein: CASTNPNEGYTF
D gene: NA; clone size: few; V gene: TRBV4-1; J gene: TRBJ1-3; CDR3 DNA: TGCGCCAGCAGCCAGAGGGTAGAGGGAACTGGAAACACCATATATTTT; CDR3 protein: CASSQRVEGTGNTIYF
D gene: NA; clone size: NA; V gene: TRBV27; J gene: TRBJ1-4; CDR3 DNA: TGTGCCAGCAGTCCGTTAGCCGGAAATGAAAAACTGTTTTTT; CDR3 protein: CASSPLAGNEKLFF
D gene: NA; clone size: NA; V gene: TRBV27; J gene: TRBJ1-2; CDR3 DNA: TGTGCCAGCAGTTTAGGCGGAGGAGCCGATGGCTACACCTTC; CDR3 protein: CASSLGGGADGYTF
D gene: NA; clone size: NA; V gene: TRBV4-1; J gene: TRBJ2-2; CDR3 DNA: TGCGCCAGCAGCCCCCCGGGCACCGGGGAGCTGTTTTTT; CDR3 protein: CASSPPGTGELFF
D gene: TRBD1; clone size: NA; V gene: TRBV5-4; J gene: TRBJ1-4; CDR3 DNA: TGTGCCAGCAGCTTGCAGGGGGTAGAAGAAAAACTGTTTTTT; CDR3 protein: CASSLQGVEEKLFF
D gene: NA; clone size: NA; V gene: TRBV5-5; J gene: TRBJ1-3; CDR3 DNA: TGTGCCAGCAGCTTAGGTGCGGGGGGGGCACCTGGAAACACCATATATTTT; CDR3 protein: CASSLGAGGAPGNTIYF
D gene: NA; clone size: NA; V gene: TRBV18; J gene: TRBJ2-5; CDR3 DNA: TGTGCCAGCTCACCGCCAGGGGCGAAGGGAGAGACCCAGTACTTC; CDR3 protein: CASSPPGAKGETQYF
D gene: NA; clone size: few; V gene: TRBV9; J gene: TRBJ2-6; CDR3 DNA: TGTGCCAGCAGCGTAGGTGTCAGGGCTTACTCTGGGGCCAACGTCCTGACTTTC; CDR3 protein: CASSVGVRAYSGANVLTF